This T cell receptor (beta chain) appears in the sequencing data of a study of cytotoxic CD8 clonotypes in ibrutinib-treated CLL. V lost 2 bases to trimming and J lost 3 bases, with 20 bases between them. This CDR3 has 17 residues. Germline CDR1 reads MNHEY; CDR2 reads SMNVEV (reference sequence). The method was immunoSEQ multiplex PCR; TCRdb's version includes in-frame clones alone and lacks a portion of them. The sample contains roughly 180,000 clones, under 85% of which appear only once. Overall study findings and caveats: On treatment, the uncommon public clonotypes contracted or remained stable.

Concerning this clone itself: Its antigen remains unknown.

The chain uses TRBV27 and TRBJ2-7; D is possibly TRBD2 (5 bases). Sample: PBMCs, taken after 24 months of ibrutinib treatment. The sequence derives from a human donor with chronic lymphocytic leukemia. The CDR3 is CASSLDPRRAALYEQYF. DNA for the CDR3: TGTGCCAGCAGTTTAGACCCCCGTCGAGCGGCCCTCTACGAGCAGTACTTC.